There are many counts of the clone carrying this TCR beta chain. Time point reported: newly diagnosed GD, antithyroid drugs for less than 3 months. Making the TCR library involved RNA that had been extracted from PBMCs. V dropped 1 base and J dropped 4 bases, with 17 bases sitting between them. Germline V lookup: CDR1 DFQATT, CDR2 SNEGSKA (reference sequence). The CDR3 contains 16 residues. These data come from a study of regulatory T cells in long-lasting Graves disease. Researchers made TCR beta libraries by using iRepertoire HTBI primers and running Arm-PCR on CDR3 regions. MiXCR, run by TCRdb on the multiplex PCR reads, gives a single entry per CDR3 protein. The sample contains around 500,000 distinct CDR3 sequences, about 12% of which appear only once. Another study also made use of these data, one on T cells in Graves' hyperthyroidism and ophthalmopathy. That study reports: A 13 V-J signature model discriminated ophthalmopathy versus stable hyperthyroidism.

The chain is built from TRBV20-1 and TRBJ2-1; the D gene is possibly TRBD1 (6 bases). This TCR was recovered from a woman in her twenties or thirties with Graves disease. The specimen comprised peripheral blood mononuclear cells (PBMCs), sampled at new diagnosis, from a patient treated with antithyroid drugs. This CDR3 is CSARGVGAHTYNEQFF. Here the CDR3 DNA reads TGCAGTGCTAGAGGCGTGGGGGCTCACACATACAATGAGCAGTTCTTC.